The 11 T cell receptor beta chains below all came from one sample that was sequenced in a study of PD-1 blockade in classical Hodgkin lymphoma. The protocol was immunoSEQ multiplex PCR, while the TCRdb copy is restricted to in-frame clones and leaves out a portion. The sample includes around 27,000 clones, roughly 90% seen only once; the top ten take about 0.37%. Described time point: newly diagnosed, previously untreated cHL patient sample. Out of thawed PBMCs, magnetic negative selection purified CD4+ T cells. The sample taken for sequencing was CD4+ T cells from blood. The receptors derive from a human donor with classical Hodgkin lymphoma.

This clone occurred a few times. This rearrangement joins TRBV7-2 to TRBJ1-2; maybe TRBD1 (6 bases). This CDR3 has 14 residues. Germline CDR1 and CDR2: SGHTA and FQGNSA. Deletions cut 1 base from V and 0 bases from J, with 6 bases between. CDR3 coding DNA: TGTGCCAGCAGCTTAGGGACAGCTAACTATGGCTACACCTTC. Its translation is CASSLGTANYGYTF. Full variable domain (remainder filled in from reference TRBV7-2 and TRBJ1-2): GAGVSQSPSNKVTEKGKDVELRCDPISGHTALYWYRQSLGQGLEFLIYFQGNSAPDKSGLPSDRFSAERTGGSVSTLTIQRTQQEDSAVYLCASSLGTANYGYTFGSGTRLTVV.

The CDR3 loop is CASSQEIGLDTQYF. Here the CDR3 DNA reads TGTGCCAGCAGCCAAGAAATAGGGTTGGATACGCAGTATTTT. The chain is built from TRBV14 and TRBJ2-3; D gene ambiguous. V dropped 0 bases and J dropped 6 bases, with 10 bases sitting between them. The germline gives CDR1 SGHDN, CDR2 FVKESK. The CDR3 is 14 residues long.

The table lists this clone with a count of one. The chain has TRBV7-9 and TRBJ2-3; TRBD2 matches at 13 bases. Germline V CDR1 and CDR2: SEHNR, FQNEAQ (reference sequence). The CDR3 sequence is 15 residues long. J lost 4 bases, V lost 5 bases, and 3 bases had no gene match. Here the CDR3 reads CASSPGLAGADTQYF. CDR3 bases: TGTGCCAGCAGCCCTGGACTAGCGGGAGCAGATACGCAGTATTTT.

The chain joins TRBV11-1 to TRBJ1-1, with a possible D match to TRBD1 (5 bases). The V and J ends lost 4 bases and 1 base respectively, with 16 bases between them. The germline CDR1 and CDR2 sequences are SGHAT and FQDESV (reference sequence). CDR3 size: 16 residues. The CDR3 spells CASSWGVRVTNTEAFF. In DNA, the CDR3 is TGTGCCAGCAGCTGGGGTGTCAGGGTAACGAACACTGAAGCTTTCTTT. Full variable domain (remainder filled in from reference TRBV11-1 and TRBJ1-1): EAEVAQSPRYKITEKSQAVAFWCDPISGHATLYWYRQILGQGPELLVQFQDESVVDDSQLPKDRFSAERLKGVDSTLKIQPAELGDSAMYLCASSWGVRVTNTEAFFGQGTRLTVV.

The gene calls are TRBV5-1 and TRBJ2-7; no firm D call. Germline V gene lookup returns CDR1 SGHRS and CDR2 YFSETQ. The length of the CDR3 is 13 residues. V lost 0 bases to trimming and J lost 11 bases, with 15 bases between them. CDR3 in DNA: TGCGCCAGCAGCTTGGGCGACCCCCCTATTGAGTACTTC. The encoded protein is CASSLGDPPIEYF.

The chain recombines TRBV21-1 with TRBJ1-1. TRBV21-1 is described as a pseudogene. CDR3 length: 15 residues. This CDR3 reads CASSKVGNRNTEAFF. In DNA, the CDR3 is TGTGCCAGCAGCAAAGTTGGGAACAGGAACACTGAAGCTTTCTTT.

The J gene is TRBJ2-4, the V gene TRBV15; 7 bases are a match to TRBD1. The CDR3 length is 20 residues. The germline gives CDR1 LNHNV, CDR2 YYDKDF (reference sequence). V trimming: 2 bases; J trimming: 6 bases; junction bases outside the gene matches: 22. CDR3 protein: CATSRSEPGQRFQSRNIQYF. The CDR3 DNA sequence: TGTGCCACCAGCAGATCAGAACCGGGACAGCGCTTTCAGTCGAGAAACATTCAGTACTTC.

The chain joins TRBV28 to TRBJ1-2; D uncertain. The CDR3 extends over 13 amino acids. The germline V and J ends were trimmed by 8 bases and 2 bases, with 12 bases remaining between them. Germline V gives CDR1 MDHEN, CDR2 SYDVKM. The CDR3 protein is CASQAGANYGYTF. CDR3 DNA: TGTGCCAGCCAAGCGGGTGCCAACTATGGCTACACCTTC.

This chain uses TRBV2 with TRBJ2-7, with 12 bases aligning to TRBD2. CDR1 and CDR2 (germline): SNHLY, FYNNEI. The ends lost 6 bases at V and 3 bases at J; junction bases unmatched: 6. This CDR3 has 15 residues. The DNA for the CDR3 is TGTGCCAGCAGGGCCGGACTAGCGGGAATCTACGAGCAGTACTTC. This translates into CASRAGLAGIYEQYF.

The chain couples TRBV28 to TRBJ2-5; 15 nucleotides agree with TRBD2. CDR1 is MDHEN and CDR2 is SYDVKM in the germline V gene. V lost 5 bases to trimming and J lost 4 bases; unmatched junction nucleotides: 8. The CDR3 length is 17 residues. CDR3 DNA: TGTGCCAGCAGTACCGGACTAGCGGGAGGGTCGCGAGAGACCCAGTACTTC. Translation gives CASSTGLAGGSRETQYF.

The chain joins TRBV6-6 to TRBJ2-7; D is perhaps TRBD1 (5 bases). CDR1 is MNHNY and CDR2 is SVGAGI in the germline V gene (reference sequence). This CDR3 region has 13 residues. The germline V and J ends were trimmed by 3 bases and 3 bases, with 9 bases remaining between them. In DNA, the CDR3 is TGTGCCAGCAGTTATGACAGCAACTACGAGCAGTACTTC. Protein: CASSYDSNYEQYF.